The rows below give T cell receptor beta chains drawn from one sample of a study of CXCR3-negative and CXCR3-positive naive CD8 T cells. TCRdb re-called the 5' RACE reads and catalogs CDR3 proteins one per entry, DNA excluded. The repertoire table contains over 95,000 distinct CDR3 sequences. Sequencing was carried out using naive CXCR3+ CD8+ T cells from blood. The receptors here all came from a human donor in good health. Some clones in this sample may be carry-over from other donors' samples. CDR3s include the opening cysteine and the closing phenylalanine or tryptophan. Fields, in order: CDR3 protein, J gene, V gene, CDR3 length.

CSVGRGSSYNEQFF TRBJ2-1 TRBV29-1 14
CASSPSTTGAGELFF TRBJ2-2 TRBV18 15
CASSQHAYRQGHYNEQFF TRBJ2-1 TRBV3-1 18
CAISASVTGDTEAFF TRBJ1-1 TRBV10-3 15
CASSSMTSGGTDTQYF TRBJ2-3 TRBV7-9 16
CSVEVRLIKNIQYF TRBJ2-4 TRBV29-1 14
CASCSGTPHEQYF TRBJ2-7 TRBV2 13
CASSYEPSGGGTDTQYF TRBJ2-3 TRBV6-5 17
CSARPGQSNYGYTF TRBJ1-2 TRBV20-1 14
CSVERRTGSYEQYF TRBJ2-7 TRBV29-1 14
CASSYSGQISGNTIYF TRBJ1-3 TRBV6-5 16
CASSLDLAESQETQYF TRBJ2-5 TRBV28 16
CSATEDFGNEQFF TRBJ2-1 TRBV20-1 13
CASSQVIVSKGLAGREQFF TRBJ2-1 TRBV3-1 19
CASSYSLEGEQFF TRBJ2-1 TRBV6-2/TRBV6-3 13
CASSYGTSGYEQFF TRBJ2-1 TRBV6-2/TRBV6-3 14
CASSLEMHTEAFF TRBJ1-1 TRBV7-6 13
CASTYRLASYNEQFF TRBJ2-1 TRBV28 15
CASSILATDTQYF TRBJ2-3 TRBV7-3 13
CASGLGTFSSYNEQFF TRBJ2-1 TRBV7-9 16
CASSWGLAHNEQFF TRBJ2-1 TRBV27 14
CASSADRVPSGGATLYNEQFF TRBJ2-1 TRBV6-2/TRBV6-3 21
CASRVSIGETQYF TRBJ2-5 TRBV12-3/TRBV12-4 13
CASSDRFLTEAFF TRBJ1-1 TRBV10-2 13
CASSPQRTAKETQYF TRBJ2-5 TRBV11-3 15
CAISGWVGGTYNEQFF TRBJ2-1 TRBV10-3 16
CASSPGLGDSPLHF TRBJ1-6 TRBV7-9 14
CASSLSLTGTTDTQYF TRBJ2-3 TRBV7-7 16
CASSPPISYEQYF TRBJ2-7 TRBV28 13
CASSYLRNTEAFF TRBJ1-1 TRBV6-5 13
CASSPDSNQPQHF TRBJ1-5 TRBV18 13
CASSLGGGARNEQFF TRBJ2-1 TRBV7-9 15
CASSLGFSSYNSPLHF TRBJ1-6 TRBV13 16
CASSSSGGAADTQYF TRBJ2-3 TRBV4-3 15
CASSFVFPAEQYF TRBJ2-7 TRBV7-2 13
CATLDRVKDGLAF TRBJ1-2 TRBV28 13
CSASDGSYEQYF TRBJ2-7 TRBV20-1 12
CSVEPLGTEQFF TRBJ2-1 TRBV29-1 12
CASSPEQGSETQYF TRBJ2-5 TRBV28 14
CASSFGGRTDTQYF TRBJ2-3 TRBV12-3/TRBV12-4 14
CASSVGQNEYEQYF TRBJ2-7 TRBV13 14
CASNQLAGGYYEQYF TRBJ2-7 TRBV28 15
CASSISTNTEAFF TRBJ1-1 TRBV19 13
CASSQDLAGGYNEQFF TRBJ2-1 TRBV4-3 16
CASRTSGAWDYEQYF TRBJ2-7 TRBV28 15
CASRQGSRNEQFF TRBJ2-1 TRBV7-9 13
CASSYVPGGTGELFF TRBJ2-2 TRBV5-6 15